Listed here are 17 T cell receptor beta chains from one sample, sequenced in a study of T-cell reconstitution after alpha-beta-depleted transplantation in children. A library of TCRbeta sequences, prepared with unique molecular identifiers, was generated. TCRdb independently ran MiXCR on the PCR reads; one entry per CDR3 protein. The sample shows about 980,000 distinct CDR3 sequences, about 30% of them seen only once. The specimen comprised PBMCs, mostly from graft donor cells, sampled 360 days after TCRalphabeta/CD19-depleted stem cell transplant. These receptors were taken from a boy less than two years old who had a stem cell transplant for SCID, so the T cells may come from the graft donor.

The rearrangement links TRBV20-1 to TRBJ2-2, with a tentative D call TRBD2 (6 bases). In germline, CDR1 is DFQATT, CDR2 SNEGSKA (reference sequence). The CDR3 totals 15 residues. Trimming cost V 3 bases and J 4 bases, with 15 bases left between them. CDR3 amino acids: CSARRPGLSTGELFF. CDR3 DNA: TGCAGTGCTAGGAGACCGGGACTCTCCACCGGGGAGCTGTTTTTT.

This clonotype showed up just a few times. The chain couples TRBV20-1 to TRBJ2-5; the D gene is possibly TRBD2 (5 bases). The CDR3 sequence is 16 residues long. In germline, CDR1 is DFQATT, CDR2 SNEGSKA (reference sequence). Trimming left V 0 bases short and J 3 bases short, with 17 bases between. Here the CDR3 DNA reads TGCAGTGCTAGAGATATGAGAGAGGGCCCAAAAGAGACCCAGTACTTC. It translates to CSARDMREGPKETQYF.

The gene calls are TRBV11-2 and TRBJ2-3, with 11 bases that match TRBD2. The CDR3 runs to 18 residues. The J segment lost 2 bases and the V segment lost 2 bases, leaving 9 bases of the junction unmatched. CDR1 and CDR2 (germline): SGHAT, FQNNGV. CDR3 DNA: TGTGCCAGCAGCTTATCTTTAATAGCGGGGGGGCTCACAGATACGCAGTATTTT. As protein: CASSLSLIAGGLTDTQYF.

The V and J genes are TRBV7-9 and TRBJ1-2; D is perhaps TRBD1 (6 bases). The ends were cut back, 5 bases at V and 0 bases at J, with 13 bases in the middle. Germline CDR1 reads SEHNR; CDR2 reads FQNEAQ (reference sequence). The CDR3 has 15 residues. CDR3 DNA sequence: TGTGCCAGCAGCGATGGACAGCCTGCTAACTATGGCTACACCTTC. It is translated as CASSDGQPANYGYTF.

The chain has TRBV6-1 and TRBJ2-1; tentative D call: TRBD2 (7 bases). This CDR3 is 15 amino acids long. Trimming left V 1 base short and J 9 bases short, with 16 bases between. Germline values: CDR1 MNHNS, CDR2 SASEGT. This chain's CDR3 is CASSEGGLGGGEQFF. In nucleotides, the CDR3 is TGTGCCAGCAGTGAAGGAGGGTTGGGAGGGGGTGAGCAGTTCTTC.

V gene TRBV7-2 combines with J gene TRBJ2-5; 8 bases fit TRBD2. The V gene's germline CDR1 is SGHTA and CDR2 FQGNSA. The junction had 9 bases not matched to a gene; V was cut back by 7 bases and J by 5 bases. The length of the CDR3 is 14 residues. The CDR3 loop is CASTTSGGWETQYF. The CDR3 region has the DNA TGTGCCAGCACCACCAGCGGGGGTTGGGAGACCCAGTACTTC.

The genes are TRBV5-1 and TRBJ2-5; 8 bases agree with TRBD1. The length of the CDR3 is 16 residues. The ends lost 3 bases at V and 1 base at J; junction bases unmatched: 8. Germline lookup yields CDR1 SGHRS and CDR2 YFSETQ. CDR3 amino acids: CASSSEGQASQETQYF. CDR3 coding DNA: TGCGCCAGCAGCTCCGAGGGACAGGCCAGCCAAGAGACCCAGTACTTC.

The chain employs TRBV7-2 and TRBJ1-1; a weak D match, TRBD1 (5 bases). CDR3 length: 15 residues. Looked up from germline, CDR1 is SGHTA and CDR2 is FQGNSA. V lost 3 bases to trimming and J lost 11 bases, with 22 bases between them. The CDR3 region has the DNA TGTGCCAGCAGCTTGTACGAGGGACCAAACGAAGGGGCTTTCTTT. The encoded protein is CASSLYEGPNEGAFF.

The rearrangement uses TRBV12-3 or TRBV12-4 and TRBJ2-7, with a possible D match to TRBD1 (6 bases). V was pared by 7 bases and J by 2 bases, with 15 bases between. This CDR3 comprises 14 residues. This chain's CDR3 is CASTRTEGTYEQYF. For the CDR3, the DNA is TGTGCCAGCACCCGGACAGAAGGCACCTACGAGCAGTACTTC.

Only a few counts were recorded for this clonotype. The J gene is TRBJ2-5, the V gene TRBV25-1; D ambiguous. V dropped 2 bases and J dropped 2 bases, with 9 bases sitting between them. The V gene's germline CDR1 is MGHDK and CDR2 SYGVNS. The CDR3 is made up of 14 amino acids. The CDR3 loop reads CASSENRPQETQYF. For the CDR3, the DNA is TGTGCCAGCAGTGAAAATCGTCCTCAAGAGACCCAGTACTTC.

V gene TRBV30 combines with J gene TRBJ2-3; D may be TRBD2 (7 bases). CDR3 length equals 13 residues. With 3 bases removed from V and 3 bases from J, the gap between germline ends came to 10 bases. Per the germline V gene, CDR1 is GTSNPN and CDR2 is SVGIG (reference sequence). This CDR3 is CAWSRGGTDTQYF. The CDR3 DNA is TGTGCCTGGAGCAGGGGAGGGACAGATACGCAGTATTTT. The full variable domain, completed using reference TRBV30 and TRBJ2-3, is SQTIHQWPATLVQPVGSPLSLECTVEGTSNPNLYWYRQAAGRGLQLLFYSVGIGQISSEVPQNLSASRPQDRQFILSSKKLLLSDSGFYLCAWSRGGTDTQYFGPGTRLTVL.

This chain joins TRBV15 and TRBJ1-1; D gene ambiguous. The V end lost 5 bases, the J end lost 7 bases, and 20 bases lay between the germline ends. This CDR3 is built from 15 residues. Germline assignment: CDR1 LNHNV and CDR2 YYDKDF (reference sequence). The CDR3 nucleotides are TGTGCCACCAGCGAGCCGGGAGCTCGCCCGCTTGAAGCTTTCTTT. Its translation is CATSEPGARPLEAFF.

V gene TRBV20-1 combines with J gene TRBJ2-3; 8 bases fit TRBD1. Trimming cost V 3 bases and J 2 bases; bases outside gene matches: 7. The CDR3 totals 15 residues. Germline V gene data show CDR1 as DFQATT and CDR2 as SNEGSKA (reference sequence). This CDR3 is CSASRTGRPTDTQYF. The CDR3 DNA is TGCAGTGCTAGTAGGACAGGGCGACCCACAGATACGCAGTATTTT.

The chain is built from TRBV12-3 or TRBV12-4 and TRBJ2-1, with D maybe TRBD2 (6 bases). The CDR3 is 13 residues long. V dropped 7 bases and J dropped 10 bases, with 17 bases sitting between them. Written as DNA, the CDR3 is TGTGCCAGCATTACCTCGGGGGTCCGCGAGCAGTTCTTC. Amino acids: CASITSGVREQFF.

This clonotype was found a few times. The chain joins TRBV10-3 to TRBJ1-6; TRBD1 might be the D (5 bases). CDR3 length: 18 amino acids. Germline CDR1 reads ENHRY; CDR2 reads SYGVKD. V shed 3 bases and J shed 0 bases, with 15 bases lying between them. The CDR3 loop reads CAISDGREHRSYNSPLHF. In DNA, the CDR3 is TGTGCCATCAGTGACGGCAGGGAACATCGCTCCTATAATTCACCCCTCCACTTT.

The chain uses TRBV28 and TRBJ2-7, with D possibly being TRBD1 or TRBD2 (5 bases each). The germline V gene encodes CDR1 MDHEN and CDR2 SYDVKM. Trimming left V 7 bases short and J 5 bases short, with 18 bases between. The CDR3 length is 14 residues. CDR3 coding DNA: TGTGCCAGCATCTTAACCGGGACGCAAAACGAGCAGTACTTC. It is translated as CASILTGTQNEQYF.

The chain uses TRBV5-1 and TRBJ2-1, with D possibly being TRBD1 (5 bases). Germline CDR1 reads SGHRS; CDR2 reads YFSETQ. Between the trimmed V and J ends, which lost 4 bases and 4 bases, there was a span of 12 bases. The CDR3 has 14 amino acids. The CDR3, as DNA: TGCGCCAGCAGCCTTCAGGGTTGGTACAATGAGCAGTTCTTC. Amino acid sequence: CASSLQGWYNEQFF.